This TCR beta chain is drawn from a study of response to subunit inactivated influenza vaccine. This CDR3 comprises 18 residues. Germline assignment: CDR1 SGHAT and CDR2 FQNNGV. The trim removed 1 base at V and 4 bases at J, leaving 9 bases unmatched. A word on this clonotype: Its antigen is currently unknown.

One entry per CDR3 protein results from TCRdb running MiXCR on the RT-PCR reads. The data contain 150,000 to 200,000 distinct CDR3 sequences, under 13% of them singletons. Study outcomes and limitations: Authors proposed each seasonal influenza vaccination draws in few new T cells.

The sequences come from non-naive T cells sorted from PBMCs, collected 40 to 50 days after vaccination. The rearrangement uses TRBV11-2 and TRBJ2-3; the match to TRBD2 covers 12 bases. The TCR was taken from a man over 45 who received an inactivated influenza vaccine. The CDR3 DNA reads TGTGCCAGCAGCTTAGGTCTGCTAGCGGGGGGGTCCGCAGATACGCAGTATTTT. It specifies CASSLGLLAGGSADTQYF.